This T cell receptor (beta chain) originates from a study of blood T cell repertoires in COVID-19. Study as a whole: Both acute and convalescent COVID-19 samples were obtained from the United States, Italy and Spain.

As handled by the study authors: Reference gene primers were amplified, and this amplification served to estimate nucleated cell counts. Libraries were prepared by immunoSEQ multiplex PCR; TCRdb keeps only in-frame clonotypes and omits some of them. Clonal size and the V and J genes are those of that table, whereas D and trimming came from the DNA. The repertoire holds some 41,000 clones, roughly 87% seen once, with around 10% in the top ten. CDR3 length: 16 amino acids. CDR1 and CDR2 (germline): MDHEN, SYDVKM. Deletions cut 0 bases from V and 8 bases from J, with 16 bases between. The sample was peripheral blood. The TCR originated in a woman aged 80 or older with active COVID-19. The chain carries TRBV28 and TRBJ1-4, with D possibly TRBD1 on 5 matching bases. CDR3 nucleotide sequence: TGTGCCAGCAGTTTATGGAGGCGGCAGGGTGGAGAAAAACTGTTTTTT. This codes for CASSLWRRQGGEKLFF. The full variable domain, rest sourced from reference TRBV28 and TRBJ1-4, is DVKVTQSSRYLVKRTGEKVFLECVQDMDHENMFWYRQDPGLGLRLIYFSYDVKMKEKGDIPEGYSVSREKKERFSLILESASTNQTSMYLCASSLWRRQGGEKLFFGSGTQLSVL.